These T cell receptor beta chains were read from a single sample in a study of cytomegalovirus exposure and HLA in healthy donors. The data were produced by immunoSEQ multiplex PCR, yet TCRdb's version contains in-frame clones alone and is incomplete. The sample has 200,000 or so clones, approximately 87% seen once; the top ten hold 1.3%. The sample comprised PBMCs. These receptors all stem from a man under 40 in good health and CMV-seronegative. Each CDR3 is given with its conserved first and last residue. The D gene is left open where the match is weak. A row's size may be missing; if present it is once, few, many or a size class.

J gene,clone size,V gene,D gene,CDR3 protein,CDR3 DNA
TRBJ2-3,.,TRBV28,TRBD2,CASSLLAPTFGGTDTQYF,TGTGCCAGCAGTCTACTAGCGCCAACTTTTGGGGGCACAGATACGCAGTATTTT
TRBJ1-5,.,TRBV6-1,.,CASGTRGGGQTQHF,TGTGCCAGCGGGACACGGGGCGGTGGTCAGACCCAGCATTTT
TRBJ2-7,.,TRBV5-1,.,CASRSNSLGSYEQYF,TGCGCCAGTCGATCGAACAGCCTCGGATCCTACGAGCAGTACTTC
TRBJ2-5,once,TRBV27,TRBD2,CASSWGGGDVRETQYF,TGTGCCAGCAGTTGGGGTGGGGGGGATGTAAGAGAGACCCAGTACTTC
TRBJ1-5,.,TRBV5-6,.,CASSSLQYNQPQHF,TGTGCCAGCAGTTCTCTACAGTATAATCAGCCCCAGCATTTT
TRBJ2-5,.,TRBV6-1,TRBD2,CAESEYGGETQYF,TGTGCCGAAAGTGAATACGGGGGGGAGACCCAGTACTTC
TRBJ1-1,.,TRBV7-9,.,CASSSYDRSDTEAFF,TGTGCCAGCAGCTCCTATGACAGATCGGACACTGAAGCTTTCTTT
TRBJ1-5,.,TRBV6-5,.,CASSYSRGPNQPQHF,TGTGCCAGCAGTTACTCCAGGGGCCCTAATCAGCCCCAGCATTTT
TRBJ1-4,.,TRBV2,.,CASRADRHSLFF,TGTGCCAGCAGGGCGGACAGACATTCGCTGTTTTTT
TRBJ1-2,.,TRBV7-8,.,CASSFREYGYTF,TGTGCCAGCAGCTTTCGGGAGTATGGCTACACCTTC
TRBJ2-4,.,TRBV11-1,TRBD2,CASSLRAGGIGIQYF,TGTGCCAGCAGCTTACGGGCCGGGGGGATTGGCATTCAGTACTTC
TRBJ2-7,.,TRBV5-6,.,CASSLLLGGLDYEQYF,TGTGCCAGCAGCTTGTTGTTGGGGGGGCTAGACTACGAGCAGTACTTC
TRBJ1-6,.,TRBV7-2,TRBD1,CASSLGGTGASPLHF,TGTGCCAGCAGCTTAGGGGGGACAGGGGCCTCACCCCTCCACTTT
TRBJ2-3,.,TRBV28,TRBD1,CASSLYRGRPDTQYF,TGTGCCAGCAGTTTGTACAGGGGGCGTCCAGATACGCAGTATTTT
TRBJ2-6,.,TRBV27,TRBD1,CASGQGQGRSGANVLTF,TGTGCCAGCGGTCAAGGACAGGGCCGATCTGGGGCCAACGTCCTGACTTTC
TRBJ2-7,.,TRBV5-1,.,CASSLARLVLDEQYF,TGCGCCAGCAGCTTGGCCCGACTAGTTTTGGACGAGCAGTACTTC
TRBJ2-3,.,TRBV23-1,TRBD1,CASSQSAQGWLADTQYF,TGCGCCAGCAGTCAATCGGCACAGGGGTGGTTGGCAGATACGCAGTATTTT
TRBJ1-5,.,TRBV27,.,CASSLREGGQPQHF,TGTGCCAGCAGTTTACGGGAGGGCGGTCAGCCCCAGCATTTT
TRBJ1-6,.,TRBV30,.,CAWKKGILNNSPLHF,TGTGCCTGGAAGAAGGGGATCTTAAATAATTCACCCCTCCACTTT
TRBJ1-6,.,TRBV18,.,CASSPSGHNSPLHF,TGTGCCAGCTCACCATCAGGGCATAATTCACCCCTCCACTTT
TRBJ1-2,.,TRBV4-2,.,CASSQEGGDLNGYTF,TGTGCCAGCAGCCAAGAGGGAGGGGACTTGAACGGCTACACCTTC
TRBJ1-1,.,TRBV6-5,TRBD1,CASSYGDRKHTEAFF,TGTGCCAGCAGTTACGGGGACAGAAAGCACACTGAAGCTTTCTTT
TRBJ2-2,.,TRBV7-6,TRBD2,CASTSERGGGTGELFF,TGTGCCAGCACCTCCGAGCGGGGGGGAGGTACCGGGGAGCTGTTTTTT
TRBJ1-6,.,TRBV2,.,CASIPDRKDYNSPLHF,TGTGCCAGCATCCCAGACAGAAAAGACTATAATTCACCCCTCCACTTT
TRBJ2-2,.,TRBV18,TRBD1,CASSYGTGSTGELFF,TGTGCCAGCTCATATGGGACAGGGTCCACCGGGGAGCTGTTTTTT
TRBJ2-1,.,TRBV2,.,CASAGASYNEQFF,TGTGCCAGCGCGGGGGCCTCCTACAATGAGCAGTTCTTC
TRBJ2-7,.,TRBV7-9,TRBD2,CASGGGGVESYEQYF,TGTGCCAGCGGGGGGGGTGGGGTGGAATCCTACGAGCAGTACTTC
TRBJ1-1,.,TRBV4-3,.,CASSQARGTEAFF,TGCGCCAGCAGCCAAGCGAGGGGGACTGAAGCTTTCTTT
TRBJ1-3,.,TRBV6-1,.,CASSEGGGSGNTIYF,TGTGCCAGCAGTGAAGGTGGAGGGTCGGGGAACACCATATATTTT
TRBJ2-6,.,TRBV7-2,.,CASRKDSPGANVLTF,TGTGCCAGCAGAAAGGACAGCCCTGGGGCCAACGTCCTGACTTTC
TRBJ1-4,.,TRBV29-1,TRBD1,CSADREINEKLFF,TGCAGCGCGGACAGGGAAATTAATGAAAAACTGTTTTTT
TRBJ2-5,.,TRBV5-8,TRBD1,CASSQGVWTGMQETQYF,TGTGCCAGCAGCCAAGGGGTATGGACAGGGATGCAAGAGACCCAGTACTTC
TRBJ2-7,.,TRBV4-1,TRBD2,CASSLSLAGGPHEQYF,TGCGCCAGCAGCCTGTCCCTAGCGGGAGGGCCCCACGAGCAGTACTTC
TRBJ2-1,.,TRBV11-2,TRBD1,CASSFGGTGAPQFF,TGTGCCAGCAGCTTTGGCGGGACAGGGGCGCCCCAGTTCTTC
TRBJ1-2,.,TRBV7-9,.,CASRADSATYGYTF,TGTGCCAGCAGGGCGGACAGTGCGACGTATGGCTACACCTTC
TRBJ1-5,.,TRBV2,.,CASSPLLEPQHF,TGTGCCAGCAGTCCCCTTCTTGAGCCCCAGCATTTT